This T cell receptor beta chain was recorded in a study of shared clonotypes between healthy human individuals. Cells designated naive CD8 were CD45RO-negative and were positively selected for CCR7, with terminally differentiated effector memory CD45RA+ cells excluded. Each cell subset's genomic DNA was divided evenly among several immunoSEQ plates. Sequencing used immunoSEQ multiplex PCR; TCRdb keeps in-frame clones, though not all of them. The table has over 2 million clones, about 94% seen once. The sequenced sample was naive CD8+ T cells sorted from blood. The clonotype was recovered from a man aged 18 to 29 in good health.

CDR3 coding DNA: TGCGCCAGCAGTGAATCTGCTAATCAGCCCCAGCATTTT. Translating it yields CASSESANQPQHF. The rearrangement uses TRBV10-1 and TRBJ1-5; unclear D gene. This CDR3 region has 13 residues. V was pared by 3 bases and J by 4 bases, with 7 bases between. CDR1 and CDR2 from the germline V gene are WNHNN and SYGVQD (reference sequence).